This T cell receptor beta chain was found in a study of CD8 T cells in Susac syndrome. Random hexamers were used to reverse transcribe about 0.45 to 1 ug of RNA. TCRdb itself ran the immunoSEQ multiplex PCR reads through MiXCR, one entry per CDR3 protein. The repertoire consists of around 270,000 distinct CDR3 sequences, with approximately 91% occurring once and the leading ten covering 0.18%. CDR3 size: 15 residues. Trimming left V 0 bases short and J 2 bases short, with 8 bases between. From germline, CDR1 is SGHRS and CDR2 YFSETQ. The chain has TRBV5-1 and TRBJ2-2; D call uncertain. Sequencing was performed on CD8+ T cells from PBMCs. The sequence derives from a human donor with multiple sclerosis. CDR3 in DNA: TGCGCCAGCAGCTTGGGACCGATCAACACCGGGGAGCTGTTTTTT. This translates into CASSLGPINTGELFF.